This TCR beta chain appears in the sequencing data of a study of T cell responses to AZD1222 COVID-19 vaccine. The CDR3 sequence is 14 residues long. V was clipped by 4 bases and J by 6 bases, with 16 bases between them. Per the germline V gene, CDR1 is MDHEN and CDR2 is SYDVKM. Regarding this clone: Its target is unknown.

Study-wide results and caveats: Along spike, vaccine-associated CD4 TCRs were found throughout, with dominance at 160-218 and 743-854. Baseline serostatus was positive in only six AZD1222 recipients.

Data came from immunoSEQ multiplex PCR; TCRdb stores just in-frame clones and leaves some out. The table records 140,000 to 150,000 clones, approximately 92% of them present only once. The sequence was obtained from an adult in good health. The chain recombines TRBV28 with TRBJ2-7, with D possibly matching TRBD1 (6 bases). The specimen comprised peripheral blood, sampled on day 0 of AZD1222 vaccination. CDR3 bases: TGTGCCAGCAGTTACAGGGTCGAGGGCGGCGAGCAGTACTTC. Its protein is CASSYRVEGGEQYF.